The clone carrying this T cell receptor (beta chain) was detected a few times. The target antigen is unknown. Deletions cut 2 bases from V and 12 bases from J, with 14 bases between. The CDR3 runs 12 residues. The germline V gene has CDR1 GTSNPN and CDR2 SVGIG (reference sequence). The data were taken from a study of regulatory T cells in long-lasting Graves disease. General study points: Persistent patients had a count of shared public clonotypes (roughly 2,500) that exceeded that of new patients (about 970). Persistent Graves' disease cases displayed lower TCR diversity than newly diagnosed ones.

Through Arm-PCR of CDR3 regions and iRepertoire HTBI primers, TCR beta libraries were built. TCRdb reanalysed the multiplex PCR reads using MiXCR and keeps one entry per CDR3 protein. The sample has roughly 450,000 distinct CDR3 sequences; about 25% are singletons. Time point noted: persistent/refractory GD, antithyroid drugs over 5 years with positive TRAb. PBMC-derived RNA was used for the TCR library. Each patient gave 7 to 9 milliliters of EDTA-anticoagulated peripheral blood. The material was peripheral blood mononuclear cells (PBMCs), obtained when the disease was refractory, from a patient treated with antithyroid drugs. The origin of this receptor is a female donor with Graves disease. The V gene is TRBV30, the J gene TRBJ2-1, with D perhaps TRBD1 (5 bases). CDR3 region: CAWSYRSPGQFF. The CDR3 DNA reads as TGTGCCTGGAGTTACAGGTCTCCGGGGCAGTTCTTC.